The T cell receptor (beta chain) described here comes from a study of blood T cell repertoires in COVID-19. Overall study context: PBMCs, B-cell-depleted T cells, or T cells were the source of the cDNA or gDNA that made up the material.

Per the original methods: Using reference gene primer amplification, nucleated cell counts were estimated. Generated by immunoSEQ multiplex PCR, the TCRdb table keeps only in-frame clones and is missing some. From that table come the V and J calls and clone size; the DNA was used to work out D and trimming. The sample has approximately 110,000 clones, just under 90% seen once. From germline, CDR1 is SQVTM and CDR2 ANQGSEA. The V and J ends lost 4 bases and 0 bases respectively, with 7 bases between them. The CDR3 has 14 residues. Sequencing used peripheral blood. This receptor was obtained from a human donor in a cohort sampled during active COVID-19. The chain joins TRBV29-1 to TRBJ2-6; D is perhaps TRBD1 (6 bases). The CDR3: CSVGTVSGANVLTF. The CDR3 DNA sequence: TGCAGCGTTGGGACAGTCTCTGGGGCCAACGTCCTGACTTTC. The full variable domain, with the rest looked up from reference TRBV29-1 and TRBJ2-6, is SAVISQKPSRDICQRGTSLTIQCQVDSQVTMMFWYRQQPGQSLTLIATANQGSEATYESGFVIDKFPISRPNLTFSTLTVSNMSPEDSSIYLCSVGTVSGANVLTFGAGSRLTVL.